This T cell receptor beta chain was sequenced in a study of Ad26.COV2.S vaccination and SARS-CoV-2 variants. About the study: COV1001, an Ad26.COV2.S trial, supplied this vaccine-arm donor. Study findings and constraints: Vaccine recipients and placebo recipients showed similar non-spike TCR breadth.

Treatment indicated: 15 to 20 received Ad26.COV2.S at low or high dose, single or two shots; several received placebo; per-sample allocation not given. The study sampled participants on day 63 after the first vaccine or placebo injection. Clones were sequenced by immunoSEQ multiplex PCR, and TCRdb holds only the in-frame ones, with some missing. The sample carries about 420,000 clones, roughly 90% recorded once. Concerning this clone itself: Its target is not known.

The CDR3 loop spans 15 amino acids. Germline-derived CDR1 and CDR2 are SGDLS and YYNGEE. V was pared by 4 bases and J by 6 bases, with 18 bases between. The sample consisted of peripheral blood, taken in a trial of Ad26.COV2.S vaccine versus placebo. The chain employs TRBV9 and TRBJ2-3, with D tentatively TRBD1 or TRBD2 (5 bases each). The source is a person aged 18 to 59 who received the Ad26.COV2.S COVID-19 vaccine or a placebo. CDR3 amino acids: CASSSWGRLVDTQYF. The CDR3, as DNA: TGTGCCAGCAGCTCCTGGGGACGGCTGGTGGATACGCAGTATTTT.